These 18 T cell receptor beta chains were all obtained from the same sample, sequenced in a study of control samples from healthy donors and cancer patients. Sequencing used immunoSEQ multiplex PCR; TCRdb keeps in-frame clones, though not all of them. The table lists over 120,000 clones, about 94% of them singletons, with approximately 15% in the top ten. Sequenced: PBMCs. Every receptor here comes from a man aged 55 to 69 with colorectal cancer.

The chain carries TRBV6-2 or TRBV6-3 and TRBJ1-5; the D is unclear. The ends were cut back, 4 bases at V and 0 bases at J, with 13 bases in the middle. Germline-derived CDR1 and CDR2 are MNHEY and SVGEGT. This CDR3 is 16 amino acids long. The CDR3 DNA sequence: TGTGCCAGCAGTTTAGGAGGATCATATAGCAATCAGCCCCAGCATTTT. Translating gives CASSLGGSYSNQPQHF.

The rearrangement uses TRBV9 and TRBJ1-2; the D gene is possibly TRBD1 (5 bases). Germline V gene data show CDR1 as SGDLS and CDR2 as YYNGEE. The CDR3 has 14 amino acids. V shed 3 bases and J shed 4 bases, with 13 bases lying between them. CDR3 sequence (DNA): TGTGCCAGCAGCGGGGAGAGGGACGCCTATGGCTACACCTTC. This sequence encodes CASSGERDAYGYTF.

V gene TRBV5-1 combines with J gene TRBJ2-7; 7 bases are a match to TRBD1. Germline CDR1 and CDR2: SGHRS and YFSETQ. The J segment lost 4 bases and the V segment lost 4 bases, leaving 14 bases of the junction unmatched. The CDR3 is 16 amino acids. The DNA for the CDR3 is TGCGCCAGCAGCCCTGGGACAGTTCTAGGTTTATACGAGCAGTACTTC. This translates into CASSPGTVLGLYEQYF.

The gene calls are TRBV19 and TRBJ2-2; TRBD1 is a possible D gene (5 bases). The germline gives CDR1 LNHDA, CDR2 SQIVND (reference sequence). The CDR3 has 17 residues. V lost 7 bases, J lost 0 bases, and 18 bases lay in between. CDR3 residues: CASTPIGDSANTGELFF. CDR3 sequence (DNA): TGTGCCAGTACCCCCATTGGAGACAGTGCGAACACCGGGGAGCTGTTTTTT.

The rearrangement links TRBV6-6 to TRBJ2-7, with D unclear. In germline, CDR1 is MNHNY, CDR2 SVGAGI (reference sequence). V was shortened by 5 bases and J by 5 bases, with 13 bases between the two germline ends. The CDR3 covers 13 residues. For the CDR3, the DNA is TGTGCCAGCAGTAATCCGACCGACCACGAGCAGTACTTC. Translating it yields CASSNPTDHEQYF.

The rearrangement links TRBV3-1 (or the pseudogene TRBV3-2) to TRBJ1-1; D gene ambiguous. The CDR3 totals 12 residues. V was clipped by 5 bases and J by 6 bases, with 10 bases between them. Germline V gene sequence: CDR1 LGHDT, CDR2 YNNKEL (reference sequence). CDR3: CASSSTPSEAFF. CDR3 DNA sequence: TGTGCCAGCAGCTCTACCCCATCTGAAGCTTTCTTT.

This chain uses TRBV28 with TRBJ2-6; no firm D call. The CDR3 consists of 13 residues. V was cut by 6 bases and J by 1 base, with 4 bases left in between. From germline, CDR1 is MDHEN and CDR2 SYDVKM. CDR3 DNA: TGTGCCAGCAGGAAATCTGGGGCCAACGTCCTGACTTTC. Encoded protein: CASRKSGANVLTF.

The chain is built from TRBV30 and TRBJ1-4; no firm D call. The CDR3 has 18 amino acids. V was trimmed by 1 base and J by 0 bases, leaving 18 bases between them. The germline gives CDR1 GTSNPN, CDR2 SVGIG (reference sequence). CDR3: CAWSDKGKSLATNEKLFF. CDR3 nucleotides: TGTGCCTGGAGTGACAAGGGAAAGTCGCTTGCAACTAATGAAAAACTGTTTTTT.

The chain is built from TRBV28 and TRBJ1-4; a weak D match, TRBD1 (5 bases). The CDR3 extends over 14 amino acids. Germline assignment: CDR1 MDHEN and CDR2 SYDVKM. V shed 5 bases and J shed 0 bases, with 7 bases lying between them. This CDR3 is CASSKQATNEKLFF. The CDR3 DNA reads as TGTGCCAGCAGTAAACAGGCAACTAATGAAAAACTGTTTTTT.

The rearrangement joins TRBV27 to TRBJ2-6; 7 bases align to TRBD1. The ends lost 3 bases at V and 4 bases at J; junction bases unmatched: 12. The germline V gene has CDR1 MNHEY and CDR2 SMNVEV (reference sequence). The CDR3 contains 18 residues. CDR3 protein: CASSFRTGTSLGANVLTF. CDR3 nucleotides: TGTGCCAGCAGTTTCAGGACAGGAACATCTCTGGGGGCCAACGTCCTGACTTTC.

The rearrangement uses TRBV19 and TRBJ2-3; the D gene could be TRBD1 or TRBD2 (5 bases each). This CDR3 spans 14 amino acids. The germline gives CDR1 LNHDA, CDR2 SQIVND (reference sequence). Trimming shortened V by 6 bases and J by 3 bases, and 13 bases separated the two germline ends. CDR3 DNA: TGTGCCAGTAGGGGACGGGGAAAAACAGATACGCAGTATTTT. Translating gives CASRGRGKTDTQYF.

The chain employs TRBV6-6 and TRBJ1-5; 7 bases are a match to TRBD1. Germline V gene sequence: CDR1 MNHNY, CDR2 SVGAGI (reference sequence). The CDR3 has 15 amino acids. V was clipped by 6 bases and J by 2 bases; unmatched bases: 7. The CDR3 region has the DNA TGTGCCAGCAGCACTAGGGGGCTCGGCAATCAGCCCCAGCATTTT. Protein product: CASSTRGLGNQPQHF.

The chain employs TRBV28 and TRBJ1-6, with 7 bases that match TRBD1. V lost 5 bases and J lost 0; bases outside the gene matches: 10. This CDR3 contains 18 residues. The germline V gene encodes CDR1 MDHEN and CDR2 SYDVKM. The CDR3 sequence is CASSPTGDTSSYNSPLHF. As DNA, the CDR3 is TGTGCCAGCAGTCCCACAGGGGATACGAGCTCCTATAATTCACCCCTCCACTTT.

CDR3 nucleotide sequence: TGTGCCAGCACCGCGGGGTTGGGCAACTATGGCTACACCTTC. This encodes CASTAGLGNYGYTF. The V gene is TRBV7-6, the J gene TRBJ1-2; D call uncertain. This CDR3 is built from 14 residues. Germline CDR1 is SGHVS and CDR2 is FNYEAQ. With 7 bases removed from V and 2 bases from J, the gap between germline ends came to 14 bases.

This sequence joins TRBV9 and TRBJ1-2, with D perhaps matching TRBD1 (5 bases). The CDR3 has 14 amino acids. In germline, CDR1 is SGDLS, CDR2 YYNGEE. Trimming removed 4 bases at V and 4 bases at J, with 14 bases between. CDR3 in amino acids: CASSTQGEFYGYTF. The CDR3, as DNA: TGTGCCAGCAGCACTCAGGGAGAGTTCTATGGCTACACCTTC.

The chain joins TRBV2 to TRBJ1-6; D is undetermined. This CDR3 contains 14 residues. Germline values: CDR1 SNHLY, CDR2 FYNNEI. V shed 4 bases and J shed 10 bases, with 14 bases lying between them. CDR3 region: CASSVSGERSPLHF. In DNA form, the CDR3 reads TGTGCCAGCAGTGTTAGCGGGGAGAGGTCACCCCTCCACTTT.

CDR3 region: CASSEDRGGYGYTF. CDR3 coding DNA: TGTGCCAGCAGTGAGGACAGGGGTGGCTATGGCTACACCTTC. The gene calls are TRBV6-1 and TRBJ1-2; 9 bases map to TRBD1. This CDR3 has 14 residues. CDR1 and CDR2 from the germline V gene are MNHNS and SASEGT. The V segment lost 3 bases and the J segment 4 bases; nucleotides outside the gene matches: 3.

The chain joins TRBV7-9 to TRBJ2-1; D possibly corresponds to TRBD1 (6 bases). The CDR3 sequence is 16 residues long. From germline, CDR1 is SEHNR and CDR2 FQNEAQ (reference sequence). Trimming took 4 bases from V and 3 from J, leaving 16 bases between them. CDR3 protein: CASSSDRLPYYNEQFF. The CDR3 coding sequence is TGTGCCAGCAGCTCCGACAGGTTACCCTACTACAATGAGCAGTTCTTC.